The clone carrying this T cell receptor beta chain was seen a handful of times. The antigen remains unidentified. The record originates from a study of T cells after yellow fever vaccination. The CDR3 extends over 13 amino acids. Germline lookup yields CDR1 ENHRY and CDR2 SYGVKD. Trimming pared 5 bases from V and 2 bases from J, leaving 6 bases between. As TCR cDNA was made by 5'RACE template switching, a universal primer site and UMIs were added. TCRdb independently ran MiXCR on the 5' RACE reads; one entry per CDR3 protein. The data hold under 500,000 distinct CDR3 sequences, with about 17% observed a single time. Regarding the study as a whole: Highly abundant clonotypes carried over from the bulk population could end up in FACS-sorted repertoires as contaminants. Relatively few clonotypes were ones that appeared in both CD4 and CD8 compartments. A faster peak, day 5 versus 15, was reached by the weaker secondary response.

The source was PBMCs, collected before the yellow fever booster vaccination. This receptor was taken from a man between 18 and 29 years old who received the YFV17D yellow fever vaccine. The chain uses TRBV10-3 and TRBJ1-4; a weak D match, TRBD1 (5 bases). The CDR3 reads CAISRQTNEKLFF. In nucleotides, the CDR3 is TGTGCCATCAGTCGACAGACTAATGAAAAACTGTTTTTT.